The 23 T cell receptor beta chains below all came from one sample that was sequenced in a study of T cells in localized non-small cell lung cancer. The repertoire was sequenced with immunoSEQ multiplex PCR; TCRdb's copy has only in-frame clones and lacks some. The repertoire has under 150,000 clones, around 90% of them found once; the top ten carry 1.5% to 2%. The sequencing used peripheral blood, collected before any cancer treatment. All receptors derive from an older female donor with stage I lung adenocarcinoma.

The gene calls are TRBV28 and TRBJ1-2; unclear D gene. V dropped 5 bases and J dropped 4 bases, with 11 bases sitting between them. Germline V gene lookup returns CDR1 MDHEN and CDR2 SYDVKM. The CDR3 is made up of 13 amino acids. The CDR3 spells CASSVDMAYGYTF. The DNA for the CDR3 is TGTGCCAGCAGTGTGGATATGGCCTATGGCTACACCTTC.

The chain carries TRBV5-1 and TRBJ2-2; D call uncertain. CDR1 and CDR2 from the germline V gene are SGHRS and YFSETQ. V was pared by 4 bases and J by 3 bases, with 10 bases between. The CDR3 covers 14 residues. The CDR3 sequence is CASSDDNYTGELFF. In nucleotides, the CDR3 is TGCGCCAGCAGCGACGACAATTACACCGGGGAGCTGTTTTTT.

The chain couples TRBV5-1 to TRBJ2-3, with D perhaps matching TRBD2 (6 bases). V was clipped by 4 bases and J by 3 bases, with 24 bases between them. CDR1 is SGHRS, CDR2 YFSETQ, per germline. This CDR3 spans 18 amino acids. The CDR3 spells CASSASLGLLGGTDTQYF. The CDR3 DNA is TGCGCCAGCAGCGCTAGTTTGGGCTTACTCGGAGGGACAGATACGCAGTATTTT. Looking up the rest from reference TRBV5-1 and TRBJ2-3 gives the full variable domain: KAGVTQTPRYLIKTRGQQVTLSCSPISGHRSVSWYQQTPGQGLQFLFEYFSETQRNKGNFPGRFSGRQFSNSRSEMNVSTLELGDSALYLCASSASLGLLGGTDTQYFGPGTRLTVL.

The chain combines TRBV30 with TRBJ2-7, with D possibly being TRBD1 (7 bases). The CDR3 is 12 residues long. Germline V gene lookup returns CDR1 GTSNPN and CDR2 SVGIG (reference sequence). V dropped 2 bases and J dropped 7 bases, with 12 bases sitting between them. The CDR3 region is CAWSIQGGEQYF. The CDR3, as DNA: TGTGCCTGGAGTATTCAGGGGGGTGAGCAGTACTTC. The full variable domain, with the rest looked up from reference TRBV30 and TRBJ2-7, is SQTIHQWPATLVQPVGSPLSLECTVEGTSNPNLYWYRQAAGRGLQLLFYSVGIGQISSEVPQNLSASRPQDRQFILSSKKLLLSDSGFYLCAWSIQGGEQYFGPGTRLTVT.

The rearrangement uses TRBV11-2 and TRBJ2-1, with D possibly being TRBD2 (5 bases). This CDR3 has 12 residues. V was pared by 1 base and J by 10 bases, with 8 bases between. Germline V gives CDR1 SGHAT, CDR2 FQNNGV. The chain's CDR3 is CASSLGVAEQFF. The CDR3 nucleotides are TGTGCCAGCAGCTTAGGAGTAGCGGAGCAGTTCTTC.

This clone was seen just once. This chain connects TRBV5-1 to TRBJ2-1; D gene unclear. The germline V and J ends were trimmed by 8 bases and 6 bases, with 15 bases remaining between them. The CDR3 has 13 amino acids. The germline V gene has CDR1 SGHRS and CDR2 YFSETQ. CDR3 amino acids: CASSFDSGNEQFF. CDR3 DNA: TGCGCCAGTAGTTTTGACTCGGGCAATGAGCAGTTCTTC.

This clone has just a few counts. This chain links TRBV18 with TRBJ2-1; possibly TRBD2 for D (5 bases). Trimming took 8 bases from V and 8 from J, leaving 10 bases between them. This CDR3 spans 11 amino acids. CDR1 and CDR2 (germline): KGHSH, LQKENI. CDR3 bases: TGTGCCAGCCGGGGAGAATATGAGCAGTTCTTC. This sequence encodes CASRGEYEQFF. The full variable domain, its missing parts supplied by reference TRBV18 and TRBJ2-1, is NAGVMQNPRHLVRRRGQEARLRCSPMKGHSHVYWYRQLPEEGLKFMVYLQKENIIDESGMPKERFSAEFPKEGPSILRIQQVVRGDSAAYFCASRGEYEQFFGPGTRLTVL.

V and J are TRBV27 and TRBJ1-5, with D tentatively TRBD1 (6 bases). The CDR3 spans 14 residues. Germline V gene data show CDR1 as MNHEY and CDR2 as SMNVEV (reference sequence). V shed 4 bases and J shed 6 bases, with 13 bases lying between them. CDR3 nucleotides: TGTGCCAGCAGTTCGCAGGGGTCAGGTCAGCCCCAGCATTTT. Translated: CASSSQGSGQPQHF.

The chain is built from TRBV28 and TRBJ2-1, with 7 bases identical to TRBD2. J was trimmed by 6 bases and V by 1 base; bases with no gene match: 6. Germline V gene lookup returns CDR1 MDHEN and CDR2 SYDVKM. The CDR3 spans 15 residues. CDR3 bases: TGTGCCAGCAGTTTATCTGCTAGCGGTTTCAATGAGCAGTTCTTC. It codes for CASSLSASGFNEQFF.

V and J are TRBV19 and TRBJ2-6; 9 positions agree with TRBD2. Germline V gene lookup returns CDR1 LNHDA and CDR2 SQIVND (reference sequence). The CDR3 consists of 18 residues. V lost 3 bases and J lost 1; bases outside the gene matches: 7. DNA for the CDR3: TGTGCCAGTAGTATTCTGGATAGCGGGAGATCTGGGGCCAACGTCCTGACTTTC. Its protein product is CASSILDSGRSGANVLTF.

This clone was counted a few times. V gene TRBV11-2 combines with J gene TRBJ1-4; TRBD1 matches at 8 bases. The CDR3 consists of 15 residues. The germline V gene encodes CDR1 SGHAT and CDR2 FQNNGV. J lost 6 bases, V lost 4 bases, and 7 bases had no gene match. The CDR3 is CASSSSDRGDEKLFF. CDR3 nucleotides: TGTGCCAGCAGCTCATCTGACAGGGGTGATGAAAAACTGTTTTTT.

The CDR3 DNA follows: TGTGCCAGCAGTGGGACATACAATGAAGCTTTCTTT. Residues: CASSGTYNEAFF. The V and J genes are TRBV2 and TRBJ1-1, with D possibly matching TRBD1 (5 bases). Germline V gives CDR1 SNHLY, CDR2 FYNNEI. CDR3 length: 12 amino acids. The ends were cut back, 4 bases at V and 7 bases at J, with 10 bases in the middle.

The chain is built from TRBV6-1 and TRBJ2-3; D unclear. Germline CDR1 is MNHNS and CDR2 is SASEGT. V lost 2 bases to trimming and J lost 8 bases, with 5 bases between them. This CDR3 region has 11 residues. The CDR3: CASSEQSTQYF. In DNA form, the CDR3 reads TGTGCCAGCAGTGAACAGAGTACGCAGTATTTT.

This clone was counted a single time. V gene TRBV28 combines with J gene TRBJ1-5; the D gene is possibly TRBD1 (5 bases). Trimming cost V 6 bases and J 3 bases, with 12 bases left between them. The CDR3 consists of 14 residues. CDR1 is MDHEN and CDR2 is SYDVKM in the germline V gene. The CDR3 loop reads CASRQDLSNQPQHF. The CDR3 DNA reads TGTGCCAGCAGACAGGACCTCTCCAATCAGCCCCAGCATTTT. Looking up the rest from reference TRBV28 and TRBJ1-5 gives the full variable domain: DVKVTQSSRYLVKRTGEKVFLECVQDMDHENMFWYRQDPGLGLRLIYFSYDVKMKEKGDIPEGYSVSREKKERFSLILESASTNQTSMYLCASRQDLSNQPQHFGDGTRLSIL.

The chain couples TRBV10-2 to TRBJ2-1; maybe TRBD1 (6 bases). The V gene's germline CDR1 is WSHSY and CDR2 SAAADI. The CDR3 is 14 amino acids. V lost 7 bases, J lost 0 bases, and 10 bases lay in between. The CDR3 nucleotides are TGCGCCAGCACTCAGACAGGCTCCTACAATGAGCAGTTCTTC. Translated, it gives CASTQTGSYNEQFF.

V is TRBV6-1 and J is TRBJ2-3; D is possibly TRBD1 (5 bases). The V end lost 7 bases, the J end lost 7 bases, and 15 bases lay between the germline ends. From germline, CDR1 is MNHNS and CDR2 SASEGT. CDR3 length: 13 residues. The CDR3 DNA follows: TGTGCCAGCACTAAGGCAGGGTGGAATACGCAGTATTTT. Translating gives CASTKAGWNTQYF.

This clone has only a few counts. The rearrangement links TRBV10-3 to TRBJ1-5; 10 bases match TRBD1. Looked up from germline, CDR1 is ENHRY and CDR2 is SYGVKD. The junction had 0 bases not matched to a gene; V was cut back by 2 bases and J by 2 bases. The CDR3 spans 15 residues. The DNA of the CDR3 is TGTGCCATCAGTGAGGGGACAGGGGGCAATCAGCCCCAGCATTTT. This encodes CAISEGTGGNQPQHF.

V gene TRBV5-1 combines with J gene TRBJ2-5, with D tentatively TRBD1 (6 bases). The germline gives CDR1 SGHRS, CDR2 YFSETQ. Trimming pared 4 bases from V and 2 bases from J, leaving 18 bases between. This CDR3 is 16 amino acids long. CDR3 coding DNA: TGCGCCAGCAGCAGGCCCCTGAAGGGGGAGCAAGAGACCCAGTACTTC. Its protein product is CASSRPLKGEQETQYF.

The rearrangement joins TRBV29-1 to TRBJ2-7; TRBD1 matches at 8 bases. V shed 4 bases and J 6 bases; nucleotides not matched to a gene: 5. Germline CDR1 SQVTM, CDR2 ANQGSEA. This CDR3 has 12 residues. CDR3 amino acids: CSVADRGGEQYF. The CDR3 nucleotides read TGCAGCGTTGCTGACAGGGGCGGCGAGCAGTACTTC.

This chain links TRBV30 with TRBJ2-6; a possible D gene is TRBD1 (6 bases). The CDR3 is 17 amino acids. Germline CDR1 GTSNPN, CDR2 SVGIG (reference sequence). V lost 7 bases and J 5 bases, leaving 24 bases between the germline ends. The CDR3 DNA is TGTGCCTTCCGAACCAAGACAGGCTCAAGCTGGGCCAACGTCCTGACTTTC. Translation: CAFRTKTGSSWANVLTF.

The rearrangement joins TRBV28 to TRBJ2-3, with 10 bases fitting TRBD1. Germline V gene data show CDR1 as MDHEN and CDR2 as SYDVKM. This CDR3 spans 16 amino acids. V shed 1 base and J 5 bases; nucleotides not matched to a gene: 6. CDR3 DNA sequence: TGTGCCAGCAGTTTATCCGAGACAGGGGGCCTAGATACGCAGTATTTT. This encodes CASSLSETGGLDTQYF.

V is TRBV4-1 and J is TRBJ2-4; 8 nucleotides match TRBD1. The CDR3 sequence is 17 residues long. V dropped 0 bases and J dropped 6; count of bases not matched to a gene: 10. Germline CDR1 and CDR2: MGHRA and YSYEKL. The CDR3 reads CASSQDSGGYGGNIQYF. The CDR3 region has the DNA TGCGCCAGCAGCCAAGATTCAGGGGGCTATGGGGGAAACATTCAGTACTTC.

This clone was picked up a small number of times. The chain has TRBV7-8 and TRBJ2-7; D is tentatively TRBD1 or TRBD2 (6 bases each). This CDR3 has 14 residues. The germline CDR1 and CDR2 sequences are SGHVS and FQNEAQ. V shed 1 base and J shed 5 bases, with 12 bases lying between them. The CDR3 here is CASSLGRGGDEQYF. CDR3 DNA sequence: TGTGCCAGCAGCTTAGGCAGGGGAGGAGACGAGCAGTACTTC.